The 24 T cell receptor beta chains below were found in one sample sequenced in a study of beta chain features in type 1 diabetes. Every bit of the isolated RNA underwent reverse transcription, so sequencing read expressed TCRB transcripts. Some clones are missing from TCRdb's copy, which holds only in-frame ones; the method was immunoSEQ multiplex PCR. The profile shows over 700,000 clones, around a sixth of them singletons. Sequencing used naive CD4+ T cells from blood. The source is a woman under 30 in good health.

This clone showed up just a few times. The genes are TRBV28 and TRBJ2-5, with 7 bases fitting TRBD2. The germline gives CDR1 MDHEN, CDR2 SYDVKM. This CDR3 has 14 amino acids. The trim removed 5 bases at V and 5 bases at J, leaving 8 bases unmatched. The CDR3 DNA sequence: TGTGCCAGCAGTACAAGGACTAGTACTGAGACCCAGTACTTC. It yields the protein CASSTRTSTETQYF.

The gene calls are TRBV11-2 and TRBJ2-1; unclear D gene. This CDR3 has 17 amino acids. Germline CDR1 is SGHAT and CDR2 is FQNNGV. With 1 base removed from V and 0 bases from J, the gap between germline ends came to 13 bases. CDR3 loop: CASSLVGLVSSYNEQFF. The CDR3 nucleotides are TGTGCCAGCAGCTTAGTTGGGCTAGTAAGCTCCTACAATGAGCAGTTCTTC. The whole variable domain, remainder taken from reference TRBV11-2 and TRBJ2-1, is EAGVAQSPRYKIIEKRQSVAFWCNPISGHATLYWYQQILGQGPKLLIQFQNNGVVDDSQLPKDRFSAERLKGVDSTLKIQPAKLEDSAVYLCASSLVGLVSSYNEQFFGPGTRLTVL.

The CDR3 loop is CASTIAGGRSNEQFF. In nucleotides, the CDR3 is TGTGCCAGCACGATAGCGGGAGGCAGGAGCAATGAGCAGTTCTTC. V and J are TRBV28 and TRBJ2-1, with 10 bases identical to TRBD2. The germline V gene has CDR1 MDHEN and CDR2 SYDVKM. V shed 7 bases and J 6 bases; nucleotides not matched to a gene: 9. The length of the CDR3 is 15 residues.

The J gene is TRBJ2-3, the V gene TRBV6-5; 7 bases fit TRBD2. The germline V gene has CDR1 MNHEY and CDR2 SVGAGI. Losses at the gene ends were 5 bases for V and 6 bases for J; bases not matched to a gene: 11. The CDR3 sequence is 15 residues long. The CDR3, as DNA: TGTGCCAGCAGTCTTAGCGGGTCCCTGGGGGATACGCAGTATTTT. As protein: CASSLSGSLGDTQYF.

This clone was detected only a few times. The rearrangement uses TRBV27 and TRBJ1-4; weak D call: TRBD1 (5 bases). The V gene lost 4 bases and the J gene lost 8 bases, with 17 bases spanning the gap. This CDR3 region has 15 residues. Germline V CDR1 and CDR2: MNHEY, SMNVEV (reference sequence). The CDR3 DNA sequence: TGTGCCAGCAGTTCCCGGGGATGGAGGGACGAAAAACTGTTTTTT. Its translation is CASSSRGWRDEKLFF. The entire variable domain, with the rest obtained from reference TRBV27 and TRBJ1-4, is as follows: EAQVTQNPRYLITVTGKKLTVTCSQNMNHEYMSWYRQDPGLGLRQIYYSMNVEVTDKGDVPEGYKVSRKEKRNFPLILESPSPNQTSLYFCASSSRGWRDEKLFFGSGTQLSVL.

V and J are TRBV6-5 and TRBJ2-1, with a weak D call TRBD2 (5 bases). CDR3 size: 14 residues. Trimming stripped 0 bases from V and 7 bases from J, with 10 bases between. In germline, CDR1 is MNHEY, CDR2 SVGAGI. The CDR3 nucleotides read TGTGCCAGCAGTTACTCCGGGGTTAGGAATGAGCAGTTCTTC. Translation gives CASSYSGVRNEQFF.

This clone was observed a few times. The chain employs TRBV2 and TRBJ1-1; D is unresolved. CDR1 SNHLY and CDR2 FYNNEI come from the germline V gene. V lost 9 bases, J lost 1 base, and 12 bases lay in between. CDR3 length: 13 residues. The CDR3, as DNA: TGTGCCAGAAGTATGAACAGGAACACTGAAGCTTTCTTT. This gives the protein CARSMNRNTEAFF.

The sample holds a few counts of this clone. The V gene is TRBV19, the J gene TRBJ1-2; no clear D. Between the trimmed V and J ends, which lost 2 bases and 4 bases, there was a span of 14 bases. The V gene's germline CDR1 is LNHDA and CDR2 SQIVND (reference sequence). CDR3 length equals 15 residues. CDR3 in amino acids: CASSIHSGQPYGYTF. CDR3 nucleotides: TGTGCCAGTAGTATACACAGTGGGCAGCCCTATGGCTACACCTTC.

This clone was counted only a few times. The V gene is TRBV7-9, the J gene TRBJ2-1, with D uncertain. V dropped 5 bases and J dropped 3 bases, with 11 bases sitting between them. The CDR3 consists of 14 residues. The germline V gene has CDR1 SEHNR and CDR2 FQNEAQ (reference sequence). The CDR3 sequence is CASSAEPDYNEQFF. CDR3 nucleotides: TGTGCCAGCAGCGCCGAACCGGACTACAATGAGCAGTTCTTC.

The chain uses TRBV6-1 and TRBJ2-1; 7 nucleotides line up with TRBD2. V shed 6 bases, J shed 0 bases, and the junction held 5 bases outside the gene matches. The CDR3 runs to 15 residues. CDR1 is MNHNS, CDR2 SASEGT, per germline. In nucleotides, the CDR3 is TGTGCCAGCAGAATACTAGCGAACTCCTACAATGAGCAGTTCTTC. Its translation is CASRILANSYNEQFF.

The rearrangement links TRBV18 to TRBJ2-5; D call uncertain. Germline V gene lookup returns CDR1 KGHSH and CDR2 LQKENI. CDR3 length: 15 amino acids. V shed 1 base and J shed 1 base, with 10 bases lying between them. CDR3 region: CASSPLQSSQETQYF. The CDR3 DNA reads as TGTGCCAGCTCACCACTTCAATCTAGCCAAGAGACCCAGTACTTC.

V is TRBV6-5 and J is TRBJ2-7; 9 bases map to TRBD1. The CDR3 has 15 amino acids. Germline V gene data show CDR1 as MNHEY and CDR2 as SVGAGI. V lost 6 bases to trimming and J lost 9 bases; unmatched junction nucleotides: 15. The CDR3 nucleotides read TGTGCCAGCAGGCTCCGGGACAGGGCTACTCTAAGGCAGTACTTC. Translation: CASRLRDRATLRQYF.

The J gene is TRBJ1-3, the V gene TRBV5-4; D remains ambiguous. Germline V gives CDR1 SGHNT, CDR2 YYREEE (reference sequence). This CDR3 is 13 amino acids long. V lost 4 bases to trimming and J lost 4 bases, with 9 bases between them. CDR3 DNA sequence: TGTGCCAGCAGCGTGCAGCCAGGAAACACCATATATTTT. It translates to CASSVQPGNTIYF.

This clone was counted between two and nine times. This sequence joins TRBV18 and TRBJ1-3; D perhaps matches TRBD1 (5 bases). The CDR3 is 15 residues long. The V gene lost 2 bases and the J gene lost 0 bases, with 8 bases spanning the gap. CDR1 and CDR2 from the germline V gene are KGHSH and LQKENI. The CDR3 loop reads CASSPIGTSGNTIYF. CDR3 nucleotide sequence: TGTGCCAGCTCACCAATTGGGACCTCTGGAAACACCATATATTTT. Based on the CDR3 plus reference TRBV18 and TRBJ1-3, the full variable domain is NAGVMQNPRHLVRRRGQEARLRCSPMKGHSHVYWYRQLPEEGLKFMVYLQKENIIDESGMPKERFSAEFPKEGPSILRIQQVVRGDSAAYFCASSPIGTSGNTIYFGEGSWLTVV.

The rearrangement links TRBV15 to TRBJ1-5; 7 bases agree with TRBD1. With V trimmed by 6 bases and J by 5 bases, 10 bases remained unmatched. The CDR3 is made up of 15 amino acids. Germline V gene sequence: CDR1 LNHNV, CDR2 YYDKDF (reference sequence). The CDR3 bases are TGTGCCACCAGTAGAACTGGACAGGCCTATCAGCCCCAGCATTTT. Encoded protein: CATSRTGQAYQPQHF. Complete variable domain (other parts from reference TRBV15 and TRBJ1-5): DAMVIQNPRYQVTQFGKPVTLSCSQTLNHNVMYWYQQKSSQAPKLLFHYYDKDFNNEADTPDNFQSRRPNTSFCFLDIRSPGLGDTAMYLCATSRTGQAYQPQHFGDGTRLSIL.

J is TRBJ2-2 and V is TRBV4-1; 7 bases line up with TRBD2. After removal of 4 bases from V and 2 bases from J, the junction contained 7 bases not matched to a gene. Germline loops: CDR1 MGHRA, CDR2 YSYEKL. The CDR3 extends over 16 amino acids. The CDR3 is CASSRASGLNTGELFF. The DNA of the CDR3 is TGCGCCAGCAGCCGGGCTAGCGGACTAAACACCGGGGAGCTGTTTTTT.

A few counts support this clone. This chain uses TRBV6-5 with TRBJ1-1; D remains ambiguous. The length of the CDR3 is 13 residues. The V and J ends lost 4 bases and 4 bases respectively, with 10 bases between them. Germline-derived CDR1 and CDR2 are MNHEY and SVGAGI. CDR3 residues: CASSSLAGTEAFF. DNA of the CDR3: TGTGCCAGCAGTTCCCTAGCTGGCACTGAAGCTTTCTTT.

This chain connects TRBV28 to TRBJ1-5; D remains ambiguous. The CDR3 covers 14 residues. Germline lookup yields CDR1 MDHEN and CDR2 SYDVKM. Trimming stripped 6 bases from V and 4 bases from J, with 13 bases between. CDR3 sequence reads: CASSHGLSNQPQHF. The CDR3 DNA sequence: TGTGCCAGCAGCCACGGGTTAAGTAATCAGCCCCAGCATTTT.

The chain joins TRBV15 to TRBJ2-3; 9 bases are a match to TRBD2. Germline assignment: CDR1 LNHNV and CDR2 YYDKDF (reference sequence). The CDR3 contains 16 residues. J gave up 6 bases and V 8 bases, and 15 bases lay outside the gene matches. CDR3 sequence (DNA): TGTGCCACCCGACACCGGCGGCTAGCGGGACCGGATACGCAGTATTTT. It specifies CATRHRRLAGPDTQYF.

Of note for this clone: The identical CDR3 is also encoded by other nucleotide sequences in the sample. The gene calls are TRBV7-2 and TRBJ2-6; no reliable D call. The V and J ends lost 1 base and 1 base respectively, with 5 bases between them. The CDR3 runs to 15 residues. Germline CDR1 reads SGHTA; CDR2 reads FQGNSA. Here the CDR3 reads CASSLGGSGANVLTF. CDR3 DNA sequence: TGTGCCAGCAGCTTAGGTGGTTCTGGGGCCAACGTCCTGACTTTC.

This chain uses TRBV4-3 with TRBJ2-3; D perhaps matches TRBD1 (5 bases). The CDR3 covers 16 residues. Germline V lookup: CDR1 LGHNA, CDR2 YSLEER. The V end lost 4 bases, the J end lost 0 bases, and 14 bases lay between the germline ends. CDR3 coding DNA: TGCGCCAGCAGCCTAAACAGGCGTCCTAGCACAGATACGCAGTATTTT. The encoded protein is CASSLNRRPSTDTQYF.

This clone has only a few counts. The chain recombines TRBV6-6 with TRBJ2-7; 9 bases are shared with TRBD1. In germline, CDR1 is MNHNY, CDR2 SVGAGI (reference sequence). CDR3 size: 14 residues. V was pared by 4 bases and J by 3 bases, with 4 bases of the junction left unmatched. The CDR3 reads CASSSLDRGYEQYF. The CDR3 DNA is TGTGCCAGCAGTTCGTTGGACAGGGGCTACGAGCAGTACTTC.

J is TRBJ2-2 and V is TRBV6-6; D gene ambiguous. CDR1 is MNHNY and CDR2 is SVGAGI in the germline V gene (reference sequence). The CDR3 is made up of 13 amino acids. V lost 6 bases and J lost 5, with 10 bases in between. The CDR3 here is CASSRIRTGELFF. CDR3 coding DNA: TGTGCCAGCAGCCGCATTCGGACCGGGGAGCTGTTTTTT.

V is TRBV28 and J is TRBJ2-1; 9 bases map to TRBD2. Trimming cost V 2 bases and J 0 bases; bases outside gene matches: 8. Per the germline V gene, CDR1 is MDHEN and CDR2 is SYDVKM. This CDR3 spans 18 amino acids. CDR3 protein: CASSLSGRWGSSYNEQFF. The CDR3 DNA follows: TGTGCCAGCAGTTTAAGCGGGAGGTGGGGGAGCTCCTACAATGAGCAGTTCTTC.